This T cell receptor (beta chain) was identified in a study of CD8+CD57+ T cells in acquired aplastic anemia. The CDR3 is 13 amino acids. Germline V gene sequence: CDR1 SGDLS, CDR2 YYNGEE. Trimming removed 3 bases at V and 6 bases at J, with 12 bases between. TCR beta VDJ and CDR3 were profiled, and genomic DNA was the template. One entry per CDR3 protein, called by TCRdb with MiXCR from the reads. Of around 130,000 distinct CDR3 sequences in the sample, 45% to 60% were seen once. Patients who underwent sequencing had shown CD8+CD57+ cell expansion by flow cytometry. A severe acquired aplastic anemia diagnosis applied to all patients. When blood sampling took place, the patients had received no therapy.

This chain connects TRBV9 to TRBJ1-2; D is perhaps TRBD1 (6 bases). The receptor was isolated from a human donor with aplastic anemia. The sample taken for sequencing was sorted CD4+, CD8+, or CD8+CD57+ T cells (not recorded which) from PBMCs. For the CDR3, the DNA is TGTGCCAGCAGCGCTGGGGGGGCGGATGGCTACACCTTC. This translates into CASSAGGADGYTF.